In this sample, the clone carrying this T cell receptor beta chain turned up once. This specimen comes from a study of blood T cell repertoires in COVID-19. Enrolled through a virtual design, the participants were between 18 and 89 years of age and came from 24 US areas. Shortly before study entry, within 2 weeks, exposed participants had met a COVID-19 case. V was pared by 0 bases and J by 1 base, with 11 bases between. The CDR3 length is 16 residues. Germline lookup yields CDR1 SGHDT and CDR2 YYEEEE. As processed by the authors: Reference gene primer amplification in the assay estimated nucleated cell counts. Method: immunoSEQ multiplex PCR; TCRdb's copy keeps in-frame clones and lacks some. V, J and clone size derive from that table, while D and trimming were established from the DNA sequence. Among fewer than 250,000 clones listed, more than 80% were seen once.

The chain is built from TRBV5-6 and TRBJ1-3; D might be TRBD1 (5 bases). The source of this sequence is a man aged 50 to 60 who had been exposed to COVID-19. Sequenced: PBMCs or T cells enriched from blood (not recorded which). CDR3 in DNA: TGTGCCAGCAGCTTGGCTCCGACAGCGTCTGGAAACACCATATATTTT. Amino acid sequence: CASSLAPTASGNTIYF.